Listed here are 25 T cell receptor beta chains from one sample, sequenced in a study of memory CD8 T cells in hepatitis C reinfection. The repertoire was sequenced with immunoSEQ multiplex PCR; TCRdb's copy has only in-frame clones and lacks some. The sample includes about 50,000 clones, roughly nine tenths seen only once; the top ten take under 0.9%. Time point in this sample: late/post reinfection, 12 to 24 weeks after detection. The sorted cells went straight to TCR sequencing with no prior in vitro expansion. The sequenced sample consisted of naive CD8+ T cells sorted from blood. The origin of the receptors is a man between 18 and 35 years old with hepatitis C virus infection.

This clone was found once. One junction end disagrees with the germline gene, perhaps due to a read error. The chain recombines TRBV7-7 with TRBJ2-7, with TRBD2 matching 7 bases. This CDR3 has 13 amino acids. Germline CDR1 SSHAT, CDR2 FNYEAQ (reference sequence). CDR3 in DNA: TGTGCTAGCAGCTTAGGAGCGGGGTACGAGCAGTACTTC. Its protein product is CASSLGAGYEQYF.

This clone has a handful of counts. CDR3: CASSLGENTEAFF. The CDR3 DNA follows: TGCGCCAGCAGTCTAGGGGAGAACACTGAAGCTTTCTTT. This sequence joins TRBV4-3 and TRBJ1-1, with a weak D call TRBD1 (5 bases). CDR1 is LGHNA, CDR2 YSLEER, per germline. The CDR3 has 13 amino acids. Trimming removed 6 bases from V and 1 base from J, with 9 bases in between.

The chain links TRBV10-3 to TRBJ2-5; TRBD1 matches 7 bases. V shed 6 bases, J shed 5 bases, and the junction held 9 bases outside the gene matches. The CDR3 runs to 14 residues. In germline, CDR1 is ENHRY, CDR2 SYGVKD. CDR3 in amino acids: CAISTGDPSETQYF. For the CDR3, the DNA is TGTGCCATCAGCACAGGGGACCCCTCGGAGACCCAGTACTTC.

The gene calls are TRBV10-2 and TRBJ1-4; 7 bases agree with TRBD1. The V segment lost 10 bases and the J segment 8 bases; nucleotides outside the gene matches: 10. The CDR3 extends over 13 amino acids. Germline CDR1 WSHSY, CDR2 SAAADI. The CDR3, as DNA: TGCGCCACTGGTCAGACAGGGTACGAAAAACTGTTTTTT. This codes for CATGQTGYEKLFF.

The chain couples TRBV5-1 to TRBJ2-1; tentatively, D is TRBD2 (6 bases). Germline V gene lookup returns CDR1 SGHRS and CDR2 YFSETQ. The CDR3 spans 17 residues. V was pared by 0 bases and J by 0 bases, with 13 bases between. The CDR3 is CASSLAPPTSSYNEQFF. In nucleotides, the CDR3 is TGCGCCAGCAGCTTGGCCCCTCCGACTAGCTCCTACAATGAGCAGTTCTTC.

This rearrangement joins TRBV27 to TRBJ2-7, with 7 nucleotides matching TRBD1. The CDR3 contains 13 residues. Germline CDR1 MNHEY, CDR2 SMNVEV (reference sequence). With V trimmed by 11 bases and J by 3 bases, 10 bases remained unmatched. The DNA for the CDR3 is TGTGCCTCTCGGCGGACAGGCAACTACGAGCAGTACTTC. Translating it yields CASRRTGNYEQYF.

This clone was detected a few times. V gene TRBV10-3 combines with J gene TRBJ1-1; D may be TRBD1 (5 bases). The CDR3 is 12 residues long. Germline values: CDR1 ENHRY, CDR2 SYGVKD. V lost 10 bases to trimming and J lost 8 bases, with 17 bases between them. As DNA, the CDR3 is TGTGCCACCCGGGGGGAGGGATTGGAAGCTTTCTTT. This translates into CATRGEGLEAFF.

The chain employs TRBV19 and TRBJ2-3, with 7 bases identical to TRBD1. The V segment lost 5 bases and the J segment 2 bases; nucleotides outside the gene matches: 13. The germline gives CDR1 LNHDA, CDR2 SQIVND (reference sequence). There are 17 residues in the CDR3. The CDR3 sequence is CASSSPTWTGDTDTQYF. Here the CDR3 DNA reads TGTGCCAGTAGTTCCCCGACTTGGACAGGAGACACAGATACGCAGTATTTT.

The CDR3 sequence is CASSLLARGGTDTQYF. The CDR3 bases are TGTGCCAGCAGCTTGTTGGCGCGGGGGGGCACAGATACGCAGTATTTT. This chain links TRBV5-4 with TRBJ2-3; 8 nucleotides align to TRBD2. Trimming cost V 1 base and J 1 base; bases outside gene matches: 5. This CDR3 is built from 16 residues. Per the germline V gene, CDR1 is SGHNT and CDR2 is YYREEE (reference sequence). The full variable domain, completed using reference TRBV5-4 and TRBJ2-3, is ETGVTQSPTHLIKTRGQQVTLRCSSQSGHNTVSWYQQALGQGPQFIFQYYREEENGRGNFPPRFSGLQFPNYSSELNVNALELDDSALYLCASSLLARGGTDTQYFGPGTRLTVL.

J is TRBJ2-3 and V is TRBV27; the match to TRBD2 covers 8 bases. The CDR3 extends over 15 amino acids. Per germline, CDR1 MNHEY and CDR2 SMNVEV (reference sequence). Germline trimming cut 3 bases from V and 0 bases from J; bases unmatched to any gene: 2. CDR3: CASSFSGASTDTQYF. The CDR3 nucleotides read TGTGCCAGCAGTTTTAGCGGGGCAAGCACAGATACGCAGTATTTT.

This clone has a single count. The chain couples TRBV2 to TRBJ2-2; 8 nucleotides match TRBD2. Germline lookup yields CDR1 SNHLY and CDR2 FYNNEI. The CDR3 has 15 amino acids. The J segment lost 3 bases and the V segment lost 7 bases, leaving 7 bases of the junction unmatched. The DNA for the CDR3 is TGTGCCAGCACCGTAGCGGGGCCAGACACCGGGGAGCTGTTTTTT. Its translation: CASTVAGPDTGELFF. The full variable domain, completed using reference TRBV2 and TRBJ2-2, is EPEVTQTPSHQVTQMGQEVILRCVPISNHLYFYWYRQILGQKVEFLVSFYNNEISEKSEIFDDQFSVERPDGSNFTLKIRSTKLEDSAMYFCASTVAGPDTGELFFGEGSRLTVL.

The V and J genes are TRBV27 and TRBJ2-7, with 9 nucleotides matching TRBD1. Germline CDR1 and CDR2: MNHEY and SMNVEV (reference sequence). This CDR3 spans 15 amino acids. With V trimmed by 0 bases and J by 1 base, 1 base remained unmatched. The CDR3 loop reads CASSLSGTGSYEQYF. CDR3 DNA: TGTGCCAGCAGTTTATCCGGGACAGGGTCCTACGAGCAGTACTTC.

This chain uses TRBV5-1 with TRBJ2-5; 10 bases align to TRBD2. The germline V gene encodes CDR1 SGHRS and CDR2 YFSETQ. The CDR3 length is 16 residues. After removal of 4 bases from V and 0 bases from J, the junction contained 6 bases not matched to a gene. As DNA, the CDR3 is TGCGCCAGCAGCCACCCTAGCGGGGGTTACCAAGAGACCCAGTACTTC. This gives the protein CASSHPSGGYQETQYF.

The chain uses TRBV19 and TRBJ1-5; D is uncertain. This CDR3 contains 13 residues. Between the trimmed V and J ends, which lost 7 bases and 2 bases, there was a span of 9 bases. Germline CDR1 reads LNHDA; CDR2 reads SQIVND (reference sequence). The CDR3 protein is CASTGFGNQPQHF. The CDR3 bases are TGTGCCAGTACAGGATTCGGCAATCAGCCCCAGCATTTT.

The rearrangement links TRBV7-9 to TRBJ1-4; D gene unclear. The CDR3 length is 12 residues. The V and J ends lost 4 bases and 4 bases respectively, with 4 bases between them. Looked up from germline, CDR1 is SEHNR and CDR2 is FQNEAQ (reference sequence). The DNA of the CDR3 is TGTGCCAGCAGCTCCCTTAATGAAAAACTGTTTTTT. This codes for CASSSLNEKLFF. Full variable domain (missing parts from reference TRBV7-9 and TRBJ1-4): DTGVSQNPRHKITKRGQNVTFRCDPISEHNRLYWYRQTLGQGPEFLTYFQNEAQLEKSRLLSDRFSAERPKGSFSTLEIQRTEQGDSAMYLCASSSLNEKLFFGSGTQLSVL.

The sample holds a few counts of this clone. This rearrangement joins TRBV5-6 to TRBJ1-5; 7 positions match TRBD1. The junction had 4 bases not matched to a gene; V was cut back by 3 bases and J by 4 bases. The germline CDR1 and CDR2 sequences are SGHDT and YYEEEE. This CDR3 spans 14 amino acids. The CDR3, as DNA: TGTGCCAGCAGCTACGGGACAGCGAATCAGCCCCAGCATTTT. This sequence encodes CASSYGTANQPQHF.

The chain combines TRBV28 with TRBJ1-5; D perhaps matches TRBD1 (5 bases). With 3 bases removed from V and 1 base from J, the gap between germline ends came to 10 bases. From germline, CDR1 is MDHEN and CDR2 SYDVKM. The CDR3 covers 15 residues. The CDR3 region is CASSLIGASNQPQHF. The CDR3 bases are TGTGCCAGCAGTTTGATAGGGGCGAGCAATCAGCCCCAGCATTTT.

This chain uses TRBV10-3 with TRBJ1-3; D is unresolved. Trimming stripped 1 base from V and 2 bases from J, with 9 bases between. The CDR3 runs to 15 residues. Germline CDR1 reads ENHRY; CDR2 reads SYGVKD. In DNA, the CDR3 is TGTGCCATCAGTGAGTGGGGAGAAACTGGAAACACCATATATTTT. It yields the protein CAISEWGETGNTIYF.

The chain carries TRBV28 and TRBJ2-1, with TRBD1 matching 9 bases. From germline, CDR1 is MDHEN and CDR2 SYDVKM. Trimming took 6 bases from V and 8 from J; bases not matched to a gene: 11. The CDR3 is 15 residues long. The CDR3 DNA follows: TGTGCCAGCAGCCTCGGACAGGGGCCCTCGGATGAGCAGTTCTTC. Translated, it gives CASSLGQGPSDEQFF.

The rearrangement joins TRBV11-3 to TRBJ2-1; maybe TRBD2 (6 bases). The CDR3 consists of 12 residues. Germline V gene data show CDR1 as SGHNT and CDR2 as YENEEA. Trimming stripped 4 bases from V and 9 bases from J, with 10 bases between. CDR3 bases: TGTGCCAGCAGCTCATCGGGGGTTGAGCAGTTCTTC. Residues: CASSSSGVEQFF.

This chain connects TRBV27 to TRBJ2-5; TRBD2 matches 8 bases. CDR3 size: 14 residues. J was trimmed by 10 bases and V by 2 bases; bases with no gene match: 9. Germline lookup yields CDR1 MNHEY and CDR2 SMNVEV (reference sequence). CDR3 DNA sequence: TGTGCCAGCAGTTTAGTAGCGGGGCCGGGTGACCAGTACTTC. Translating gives CASSLVAGPGDQYF.

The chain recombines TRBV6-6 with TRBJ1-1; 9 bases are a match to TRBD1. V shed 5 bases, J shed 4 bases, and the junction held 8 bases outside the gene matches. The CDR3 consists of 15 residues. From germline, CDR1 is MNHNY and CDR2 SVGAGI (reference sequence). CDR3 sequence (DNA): TGTGCCAGCAGTAAACCGGGACAGGGTTTCACTGAAGCTTTCTTT. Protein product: CASSKPGQGFTEAFF.

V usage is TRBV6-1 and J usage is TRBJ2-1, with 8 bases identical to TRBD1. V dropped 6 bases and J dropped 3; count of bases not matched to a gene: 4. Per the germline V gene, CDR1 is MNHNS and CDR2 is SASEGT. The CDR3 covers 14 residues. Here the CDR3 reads CASRAGTGYNEQFF. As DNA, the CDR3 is TGTGCCAGCAGGGCCGGGACAGGCTACAATGAGCAGTTCTTC.

The CDR3 DNA follows: TGTGCCAGCAGTCTTAGCGGGAGCGATACGCAGTATTTT. It codes for CASSLSGSDTQYF. The gene calls are TRBV6-1 and TRBJ2-3, with TRBD2 matching over 9 bases. Germline CDR1 and CDR2: MNHNS and SASEGT. CDR3 length: 13 amino acids. The trim removed 5 bases at V and 6 bases at J, leaving 3 bases unmatched.

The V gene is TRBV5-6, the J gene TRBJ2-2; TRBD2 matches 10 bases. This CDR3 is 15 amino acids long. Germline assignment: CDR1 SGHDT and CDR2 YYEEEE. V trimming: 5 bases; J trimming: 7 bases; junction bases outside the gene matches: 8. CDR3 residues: CASSYWTSGYGELFF. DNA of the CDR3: TGTGCCAGCAGTTATTGGACTAGCGGTTACGGGGAGCTGTTTTTT.